The 20 T cell receptor beta chains reported below all come from one sample, sequenced in a study of PD-L1 blockade in urothelial cancer. Time point noted: pretreatment peripheral blood. The method was immunoSEQ multiplex PCR; TCRdb's version includes in-frame clones alone and lacks a portion of them. This sample has approximately 50,000 clones, with approximately 88% found just once. Sample: PBMCs, taken around atezolizumab (anti-PD-L1) treatment. The receptors were sampled from a man in his forties or fifties with urothelial cancer.

The chain employs TRBV9 and TRBJ2-6; D possibly corresponds to TRBD1 (5 bases). The CDR3 has 16 residues. Germline CDR1 reads SGDLS; CDR2 reads YYNGEE. Trimming pared 4 bases from V and 4 bases from J, leaving 15 bases between. CDR3 bases: TGTGCCAGCAGCCCCAGGGTCTTTTCGGGGGCCAACGTCCTGACTTTC. As protein: CASSPRVFSGANVLTF.

This rearrangement joins TRBV19 to TRBJ2-3; TRBD1 is a possible D gene (5 bases). The CDR3 is 17 amino acids. V lost 3 bases to trimming and J lost 2 bases, with 18 bases between them. Per the germline V gene, CDR1 is LNHDA and CDR2 is SQIVND (reference sequence). CDR3 DNA: TGTGCCAGTAGTATGAAGGGGCCGGTGTGGGACACAGATACGCAGTATTTT. Translated: CASSMKGPVWDTDTQYF.

V gene TRBV7-9 combines with J gene TRBJ2-1; perhaps TRBD2 as D (5 bases). The CDR3 loop spans 12 amino acids. Germline-derived CDR1 and CDR2 are SEHNR and FQNEAQ (reference sequence). V dropped 2 bases and J dropped 10 bases, with 9 bases sitting between them. For the CDR3, the DNA is TGTGCCAGCAGCTTACTAGCAGGAGAGCAGTTCTTC. Its protein product is CASSLLAGEQFF.

CDR3 DNA: TGTGCGAGATCCCGGTTTGTTGGCTATGGCTACACCTTC. It codes for CARSRFVGYGYTF. The J gene is TRBJ1-2, the V gene TRBV6-6; no reliable D call. Germline assignment: CDR1 MNHNY and CDR2 SVGAGI (reference sequence). CDR3 size: 13 residues.

This clone was observed a few times. The chain employs TRBV29-1 and TRBJ2-7; 10 positions match TRBD2. V shed 4 bases and J 3 bases; nucleotides not matched to a gene: 9. This CDR3 is built from 15 residues. Germline V gene lookup returns CDR1 SQVTM and CDR2 ANQGSEA. This chain's CDR3 is CSVVPSGRPIYEQYF. The CDR3 coding sequence is TGCAGCGTTGTGCCTAGCGGGAGACCCATCTACGAGCAGTACTTC.

The V call is TRBV10-3, the J call TRBJ1-2, with TRBD1 matching over 8 bases. CDR3 size: 14 residues. From germline, CDR1 is ENHRY and CDR2 SYGVKD. J lost 1 base, V lost 5 bases, and 3 bases had no gene match. Here the CDR3 reads CAISWTGLNYGYTF. The DNA for the CDR3 is TGTGCCATCAGTTGGACAGGGCTTAACTATGGCTACACCTTC.

V usage is TRBV6-1 and J usage is TRBJ2-7; 7 nucleotides match TRBD1. Germline CDR1 MNHNS, CDR2 SASEGT. CDR3 length equals 14 residues. With 4 bases clipped from V and 1 base from J, the junction kept 4 bases outside the gene matches. As DNA, the CDR3 is TGTGCCAGCAGTGGGGACAGCCAGTCCTACGAGCAGTACTTC. It encodes CASSGDSQSYEQYF.

This chain connects TRBV7-3 to TRBJ2-5, with D uncertain. With 4 bases removed from V and 0 bases from J, the gap between germline ends came to 6 bases. CDR3 size: 13 residues. CDR1 is SGHTA, CDR2 FQGTGA, per germline. The CDR3 DNA reads as TGTGCCAGCAGCTGGGCCCACCAAGAGACCCAGTACTTC. This encodes CASSWAHQETQYF.

This chain links TRBV9 with TRBJ1-4; tentative D call: TRBD1 (5 bases). Germline V gene data show CDR1 as SGDLS and CDR2 as YYNGEE. This CDR3 comprises 14 residues. The ends were cut back, 4 bases at V and 8 bases at J, with 15 bases in the middle. CDR3 loop: CASSPRGALEKLFF. The CDR3, as DNA: TGTGCCAGCAGCCCCCGCGGGGCGTTGGAAAAACTGTTTTTT.

CDR3 DNA sequence: TGTGCCGCCCACGAGCAACCGAATGAGCAGTTCTTC. Translating it yields CAAHEQPNEQFF. The V call is TRBV2, the J call TRBJ2-1; D unresolved. This CDR3 has 12 residues. CDR1 is SNHLY and CDR2 is FYNNEI in the germline V gene. V shed 11 bases and J shed 7 bases, with 15 bases lying between them.

The CDR3 DNA sequence: TGTGCCAGCAGCTTGGCCCGGACTAGCGGCTCCTACGAGCAGTACTTC. As protein: CASSLARTSGSYEQYF. The gene calls are TRBV5-4 and TRBJ2-7; 10 bases match TRBD2. The CDR3 is made up of 16 amino acids. Germline CDR1 and CDR2: SGHNT and YYREEE (reference sequence). The V gene end was trimmed by 0 bases and the J gene end by 0 bases; junction bases not matched to a gene: 3.

V gene TRBV7-9 combines with J gene TRBJ1-2, with TRBD1 as a possible D gene (5 bases). CDR3 length: 14 residues. Deletions cut 6 bases from V and 7 bases from J, with 18 bases between. Per germline, CDR1 SEHNR and CDR2 FQNEAQ (reference sequence). CDR3 DNA sequence: TGTGCCAGCAGACAAACCGGGGCCGGGAGTGGCTACACCTTC. It codes for CASRQTGAGSGYTF.

The chain has TRBV11-2 and TRBJ2-2, with D tentatively TRBD2 (6 bases). CDR3 length equals 15 residues. V lost 5 bases to trimming and J lost 8 bases, with 18 bases between them. Germline V CDR1 and CDR2: SGHAT, FQNNGV. The CDR3 region has the DNA TGTGCCAGCAGCCCGAATCGACTAGTCTGGGGGGAGCTGTTTTTT. Protein sequence: CASSPNRLVWGELFF.

The sample holds one count of this clone. The chain recombines TRBV30 with TRBJ1-2; D possibly corresponds to TRBD1 (6 bases). V was shortened by 4 bases and J by 2 bases, with 11 bases between the two germline ends. Germline V gene data show CDR1 as GTSNPN and CDR2 as SVGIG (reference sequence). This CDR3 has 13 residues. CDR3 residues: CAWKKGENYGYTF. In DNA form, the CDR3 reads TGTGCCTGGAAGAAGGGGGAGAACTATGGCTACACCTTC.

V and J are TRBV7-9 and TRBJ1-1; possibly TRBD1 for D (6 bases). V was pared by 5 bases and J by 2 bases, with 12 bases between. CDR3 length equals 14 residues. Per the germline V gene, CDR1 is SEHNR and CDR2 is FQNEAQ (reference sequence). This chain's CDR3 is CASSPGHHNTEAFF. DNA of the CDR3: TGTGCCAGCAGCCCGGGACACCACAACACTGAAGCTTTCTTT.

This rearrangement joins TRBV5-6 to TRBJ1-1; TRBD1 matches 10 bases. The V gene's germline CDR1 is SGHDT and CDR2 YYEEEE. This CDR3 region has 15 residues. Germline trimming cut 0 bases from V and 2 bases from J; bases unmatched to any gene: 1. The CDR3 nucleotides read TGTGCCAGCAGCTTGGTGACAGGGGGCAACACTGAAGCTTTCTTT. Its protein product is CASSLVTGGNTEAFF.

The chain couples TRBV19 to TRBJ1-5; 7 bases fit TRBD1. Germline V gene lookup returns CDR1 LNHDA and CDR2 SQIVND (reference sequence). Trimming took 6 bases from V and 0 from J; bases not matched to a gene: 11. The CDR3 loop spans 17 amino acids. The CDR3 nucleotides are TGTGCCAGTAGAACCGTGACAGGGACCTATAGCAATCAGCCCCAGCATTTT. Protein: CASRTVTGTYSNQPQHF.

The rearrangement joins TRBV5-1 to TRBJ1-1; a possible D gene is TRBD1 (6 bases). Trimming took off 0 bases at V and 4 bases at J, with 13 bases between the two ends. The CDR3 has 15 residues. Germline CDR1 and CDR2: SGHRS and YFSETQ. CDR3 loop: CASSLAAGGGTEAFF. The CDR3 bases are TGCGCCAGCAGCTTGGCAGCGGGGGGCGGCACTGAAGCTTTCTTT.

This clone has a single count. The V call is TRBV12-5, the J call TRBJ2-7; 12 nucleotides match TRBD2. The ends lost 2 bases at V and 0 bases at J; junction bases unmatched: 8. The CDR3 is 18 residues long. Germline CDR1 LGHNT, CDR2 FRNRAP. The CDR3 DNA follows: TGTGCTAGTGGTTTGAGGGTGACGACTAGCGGGAGCTCCTACGAGCAGTACTTC. Amino acids: CASGLRVTTSGSSYEQYF. The complete variable domain, with remaining parts taken from reference TRBV12-5 and TRBJ2-7, reads DARVTQTPRHKVTEMGQEVTMRCQPILGHNTVFWYRQTMMQGLELLAYFRNRAPLDDSGMPKDRFSAEMPDATLATLKIQPSEPRDSAVYFCASGLRVTTSGSSYEQYFGPGTRLTVT.

The V call is TRBV5-1, the J call TRBJ2-7; TRBD1 agrees at 9 bases. Germline CDR1 SGHRS, CDR2 YFSETQ. CDR3 length: 14 amino acids. V shed 4 bases and J 4 bases; nucleotides not matched to a gene: 6. CDR3 nucleotide sequence: TGCGCCAGCAGCCCCACAGGGGGCGCTTACGAGCAGTACTTC. Residues: CASSPTGGAYEQYF.